Here is one TCR beta chain with its context. Per the original methods: Estimation of nucleated cell counts was performed using reference gene primer amplification. The data were produced by immunoSEQ multiplex PCR, yet TCRdb's version contains in-frame clones alone and is incomplete. Clone size and the V and J calls come from that table; the DNA yielded D and trimming. The table shows a few hundred thousand clones, with 70% to 90% occurring only once. This sample is part of a study of blood T cell repertoires in COVID-19. Whole-study context: Collection of acute and convalescent COVID-19 samples took place in the United States, Italy and Spain. Sources were T cells, B-cell-depleted T cells, or PBMCs; the material itself was cDNA or gDNA.

This CDR3 spans 15 amino acids. In germline, CDR1 is SGDLS, CDR2 YYNGEE. V shed 4 bases, J shed 8 bases, and the junction held 8 bases outside the gene matches. The chain links TRBV9 to TRBJ2-1; the match to TRBD1 covers 11 bases. The receptor was derived from a woman aged 45-60 years with acute or convalescent COVID-19. Input material: peripheral blood. CDR3 sequence: CASSTGTGGFYEQFF. CDR3 in DNA: TGTGCCAGCAGCACCGGGACAGGGGGTTTCTATGAGCAGTTCTTC.